The rows below give T cell receptor beta chains drawn from one sample of a study of blood T cell repertoires in COVID-19. The table came from immunoSEQ multiplex PCR; TCRdb's copy has only in-frame clones and leaves some out. The table has approximately 190,000 clones, 85% to 90% seen once. Sequencing input: peripheral blood. These receptors all come from a man at least 80 years old with acute or convalescent COVID-19. Both conserved end residues are part of each CDR3. The D gene is left open where the match is weak. Size tells how often a clone was seen (once, few, many) or the class of an expanded clone, and some rows leave it out.

size	D	V	J	CDR3	DNA
NA	NA	TRBV7-2	TRBJ2-7	CASSLGWQYAEQYF	TGTGCCAGCAGCTTAGGTTGGCAATACGCCGAGCAGTACTTC
NA	TRBD1	TRBV2	TRBJ2-1	CAIETGGREQFF	TGTGCCATCGAGACAGGGGGCCGGGAGCAGTTCTTC
NA	NA	TRBV6-5	TRBJ2-5	CASSYKWGAETQYF	TGTGCCAGCAGTTACAAATGGGGAGCAGAGACCCAGTACTTC
NA	TRBD2	TRBV3-1/TRBV3-2	TRBJ2-3	CASSPIAGVGVPDTQYF	TGTGCCAGCAGCCCTATAGCGGGAGTTGGGGTCCCAGATACGCAGTATTTT
NA	NA	TRBV29-1	TRBJ2-2	CSVQRDTGELFF	TGCAGCGTCCAGAGGGACACCGGGGAGCTGTTTTTT
NA	TRBD2	TRBV15	TRBJ2-7	CATSTGLAGVREQYF	TGTGCCACCAGCACGGGACTAGCGGGCGTACGGGAGCAGTACTTC
once	TRBD1	TRBV27	TRBJ1-6	CASSFDRALNSPLHF	TGTGCCAGCAGTTTCGACAGGGCCCTTAATTCACCCCTCCACTTT
NA	NA	TRBV11-2	TRBJ2-5	CASSQKDSFLQETQYF	TGTGCCAGCAGCCAAAAGGACTCCTTCCTCCAAGAGACCCAGTACTTC
NA	TRBD2	TRBV30	TRBJ2-1	CAWSGLAGAGEQFF	TGTGCCTGGAGTGGTCTAGCGGGAGCTGGTGAGCAGTTCTTC
NA	NA	TRBV11-2	TRBJ1-1	CASSRGQSSIGAFF	TGTGCCAGCAGCCGCGGACAGTCCTCGATTGGGGCTTTCTTT
once	NA	TRBV9	TRBJ1-1	CASSVAGIHTEAFF	TGTGCCAGCAGCGTAGCGGGGATCCACACTGAAGCTTTCTTT
NA	NA	TRBV5-4	TRBJ1-1	CASSMPIGSGTEAFF	TGTGCCAGCAGTATGCCCATCGGGAGCGGGACTGAAGCTTTCTTT
NA	NA	TRBV2	TRBJ1-2	CASSAGTYGYTF	TGTGCCAGCAGTGCGGGAACCTATGGCTACACCTTC
few	TRBD2	TRBV19	TRBJ2-5	CASSIKFPRQTSGRAQETQYF	TGTGCCAGTAGTATTAAATTTCCGAGACAGACTAGCGGGAGGGCTCAAGAGACCCAGTACTTC
NA	NA	TRBV6-6	TRBJ1-5	CASSYGRTDQPQHF	TGTGCCAGCAGTTACGGCAGAACCGATCAGCCCCAGCATTTT
NA	TRBD1	TRBV11-2	TRBJ1-2	CASSLAGQGGYGYTF	TGTGCCAGCAGCTTAGCCGGACAGGGTGGATACGGCTACACCTTC
NA	TRBD2	TRBV7-3	TRBJ2-1	CASSPRGVAGVGEQFF	TGTGCCAGCAGCCCCCGAGGGGTAGCGGGAGTGGGTGAGCAGTTCTTC
NA	NA	TRBV29-1	TRBJ2-3	CSVDQASDTQYF	TGCAGCGTAGATCAAGCCTCAGATACGCAGTATTTT
once	NA	TRBV2	TRBJ2-2	CASSYSGSNTGELFF	TGTGCCAGCAGTTATAGCGGTTCGAACACCGGGGAGCTGTTTTTT
NA	NA	TRBV20-1	TRBJ2-7	CSVDSLYEQYF	TGCAGTGTCGACTCGCTCTACGAGCAGTACTTC
once	NA	TRBV3-1/TRBV3-2	TRBJ2-3	CASSRSTGGSTDTQYF	TGTGCCAGCAGCCGGTCTACCGGGGGTAGCACAGATACGCAGTATTTT
NA	TRBD1	TRBV18	TRBJ2-6	CASSWDSGSSGANVLTF	TGTGCCAGCTCCTGGGACAGCGGTAGCTCTGGGGCCAACGTCCTGACTTTC
NA	TRBD1	TRBV12-5	TRBJ2-1	CASGLPDRGPGEQFF	TGTGCTAGTGGTTTGCCGGACAGGGGTCCGGGTGAGCAGTTCTTC
NA	NA	TRBV12-3/TRBV12-4	TRBJ2-1	CASSLGGNEQFF	TGTGCCAGCAGTTTAGGAGGGAACGAGCAGTTCTTC
NA	TRBD1	TRBV7-2	TRBJ1-2	CASSSRQGGRNGYTF	TGTGCCAGCAGCTCCCGACAGGGGGGACGAAATGGCTACACCTTC
NA	NA	TRBV6-5	TRBJ1-4	CASRDRLNEKLFF	TGTGCCAGCCGCGACAGGCTGAATGAAAAACTGTTTTTT
NA	TRBD1	TRBV7-9	TRBJ1-1	CASSLGGGDRGRTEAFF	TGTGCCAGCAGCTTAGGGGGTGGGGACAGGGGACGAACTGAAGCTTTCTTT
many	NA	TRBV14	TRBJ2-2	CASSQESIKTGELFF	TGTGCCAGCAGCCAAGAGTCTATCAAAACCGGGGAGCTGTTTTTT
NA	TRBD1	TRBV7-9	TRBJ1-2	CASSVGSRGQYGYTF	TGTGCCAGCAGCGTGGGGAGCAGGGGGCAATATGGCTACACCTTC
once	TRBD1	TRBV19	TRBJ1-2	CASSIPDRGNYGYTF	TGTGCCAGTAGTATCCCCGACAGGGGAAACTATGGCTACACCTTC
once	NA	TRBV19	TRBJ1-4	CASNASPGGDEKLFF	TGTGCCAGTAACGCTTCCCCCGGGGGTGATGAAAAACTGTTTTTT
few	TRBD1	TRBV6-1	TRBJ1-2	CASSEGTVNYGYTF	TGTGCCAGCAGTGAGGGGACAGTTAACTATGGCTACACCTTC
NA	NA	TRBV19	TRBJ1-5	CASSAQGAQPQHF	TGTGCCAGTAGTGCACAGGGTGCTCAGCCCCAGCATTTT
NA	TRBD1	TRBV28	TRBJ1-2	CASSSPGQASANYGYTF	TGTGCCAGCAGTTCTCCGGGACAGGCGTCGGCTAACTATGGCTACACCTTC
NA	TRBD1	TRBV6-6	TRBJ1-5	CASRRTGESGNQPQHF	TGTGCCAGCAGAAGGACAGGGGAGTCCGGCAATCAGCCCCAGCATTTT
NA	TRBD2	TRBV9	TRBJ2-3	CASSETGTSASTDTQYF	TGTGCCAGCAGCGAGACCGGGACTAGCGCTAGCACAGATACGCAGTATTTT
NA	TRBD2	TRBV5-1	TRBJ2-1	CASSPDSGAYNEQFF	TGCGCCAGCAGCCCCGACAGCGGGGCCTACAATGAGCAGTTCTTC
NA	NA	TRBV19	TRBJ1-5	CASKEGSYSNQPQHF	TGTGCCAGTAAGGAGGGATCTTATAGCAATCAGCCCCAGCATTTT
NA	TRBD1	TRBV7-3	TRBJ2-2	CASSQQGAVAGELFF	TGTGCCAGCAGCCAACAGGGGGCCGTTGCCGGGGAGCTGTTTTTT
NA	TRBD2	TRBV5-1	TRBJ2-3	CASSVGRATDTQYF	TGCGCCAGCAGCGTCGGGAGGGCCACAGATACGCAGTATTTT
NA	NA	TRBV24-1	TRBJ1-3	CATSDAGPSCIF	TGTGCCACCAGTGATGCGGGACCCTCCTGTATCTTT
NA	TRBD1	TRBV4-1	TRBJ1-1	CASSLGTALKNTEAFF	TGCGCCAGCAGCCTCGGGACAGCTCTTAAGAACACTGAAGCTTTCTTT
NA	TRBD1	TRBV25-1	TRBJ1-4	CASSELTGNEKLFF	TGTGCCAGCAGTGAATTGACAGGGAATGAAAAACTGTTTTTT
NA	NA	TRBV29-1	TRBJ2-2	CSVRSAGFVPGELFF	TGCAGCGTGAGGTCGGCAGGGTTCGTTCCCGGGGAGCTGTTTTTT
NA	NA	TRBV2	TRBJ1-4	CASTSTGIEKLFF	TGTGCCAGCACGTCGACAGGTATTGAAAAACTGTTTTTT
NA	NA	TRBV7-2	TRBJ1-1	CASSLYSNTEAFF	TGTGCCAGCAGCCTTTACAGTAACACTGAAGCTTTCTTT
NA	NA	TRBV12-3/TRBV12-4	TRBJ1-4	CASSSREKLFF	TGTGCCAGCAGTTCCCGTGAAAAACTGTTTTTT
NA	NA	TRBV30	TRBJ1-1	CAWMGGSTEAFF	TGTGCCTGGATGGGAGGGAGCACTGAAGCTTTCTTT
NA	NA	TRBV10-3	TRBJ2-5	CAISAGPAEQETQYF	TGTGCCATCAGTGCCGGCCCAGCGGAACAAGAGACCCAGTACTTC
NA	NA	TRBV7-2	TRBJ2-1	CASSLVSGSYNEQFF	TGTGCCAGCAGCTTAGTTAGCGGATCATACAATGAGCAGTTCTTC
NA	TRBD1	TRBV6-2/TRBV6-3	TRBJ1-1	CASSYLGTGLAAFF	TGTGCCAGCAGTTACCTCGGGACAGGGCTCGCGGCTTTCTTT
NA	NA	TRBV6-2/TRBV6-3	TRBJ2-4	CASSDPGLAKNIQYF	TGTGCCAGCAGTGACCCGGGACTAGCCAAAAACATTCAGTACTTC
NA	TRBD2	TRBV7-9	TRBJ2-7	CASSEGGLAGAQYF	TGTGCCAGCAGCGAGGGGGGACTAGCGGGAGCCCAGTACTTC